Sequencing of this T cell receptor (beta chain) was carried out in a study of OX40 agonist ivuxolimab in advanced cancers. Findings and limits, study-wide: The investigators did not determine what antigen specificity the expanded peripheral T cells had. Among T cells, CD8+ cells averaged more expanded clones than CD4+ cells. Clonal expansion was seen in CD4+ and CD8+ blood T cells by week 6 at 0.1 to 3.0 mg/kg.

The CDR3 contains 15 residues. Germline V CDR1 and CDR2: KGHSH, LQKENI. With 0 bases removed from V and 8 bases from J, the gap between germline ends came to 13 bases. Sequencing was performed with immunoSEQ multiplex PCR; in TCRdb, only in-frame clones are kept and a portion is missing. The sample consists of about 23,000 clones, about 75% of them appearing once. About this clone: What it binds is not known.

J is TRBJ1-4 and V is TRBV18, with D perhaps matching TRBD1 (5 bases). The sequences come from CD4+ or CD8+ T cells sorted from blood, collected in a trial of the OX40 agonist ivuxolimab. This sequence originates from an adult with an advanced solid tumor such as melanoma, head and neck, liver or kidney cancer. CDR3 sequence reads: CASSPPRGGEEKLFF. CDR3 bases: TGTGCCAGCTCACCACCGCGGGGGGGGGAAGAAAAACTGTTTTTT.